The clone carrying this T cell receptor beta chain was detected ten times or more. This specimen belongs to a study of neurological immune-mediated disorders. The V gene lost 0 bases and the J gene lost 8 bases, with 14 bases spanning the gap. Per germline, CDR1 SGHRS and CDR2 YFSETQ. The CDR3 consists of 14 residues. TCRdb ran MiXCR on the 5' RACE reads and lists one entry per CDR3 protein. Here the sample spans around 64,000 distinct CDR3 sequences, 2.5% to 4% being singletons. The J gene is TRBJ1-1, the V gene TRBV5-1; D remains unclear. This TCR came from a woman in her 50s with multiple sclerosis. What was sequenced was PBMCs. The CDR3 coding sequence is TGCGCCAGCAGCTTGGCGGCGGGCACTAACGAAGCTTTCTTT. It codes for CASSLAAGTNEAFF.